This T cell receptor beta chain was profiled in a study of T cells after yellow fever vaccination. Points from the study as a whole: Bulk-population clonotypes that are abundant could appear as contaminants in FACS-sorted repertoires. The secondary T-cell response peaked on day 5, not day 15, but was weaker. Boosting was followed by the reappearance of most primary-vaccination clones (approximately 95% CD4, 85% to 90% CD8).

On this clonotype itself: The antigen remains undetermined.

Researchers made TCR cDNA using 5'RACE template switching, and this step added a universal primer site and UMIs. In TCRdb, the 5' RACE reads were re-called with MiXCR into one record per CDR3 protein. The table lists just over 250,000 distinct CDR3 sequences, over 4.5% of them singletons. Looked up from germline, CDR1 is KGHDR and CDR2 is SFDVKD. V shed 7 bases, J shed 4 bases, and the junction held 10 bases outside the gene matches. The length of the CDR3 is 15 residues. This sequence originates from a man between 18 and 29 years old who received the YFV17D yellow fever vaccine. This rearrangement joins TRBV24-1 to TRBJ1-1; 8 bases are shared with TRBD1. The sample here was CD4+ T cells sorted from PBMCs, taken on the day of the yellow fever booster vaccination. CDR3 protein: CATRSGQGGSTEAFF. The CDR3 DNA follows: TGTGCCACCAGATCCGGACAGGGAGGGAGCACTGAAGCTTTCTTT.